This TCR beta chain was recovered during a study of blood T cells in healthy people across ages. With V trimmed by 3 bases and J by 7 bases, 4 bases remained unmatched. The germline V gene has CDR1 SGHAT and CDR2 FQNNGV. The CDR3 has 16 residues. This clonotype turned up a few times. Every sample had a minimum of 7 million PBMCs isolated. A second about 7 to 11 cycle PCR used barcoded and J-beta primers. Via MiXCR, TCRdb re-called the 5' RACE reads, giving one row per CDR3 protein. Here the sample spans approximately 1,000,000 distinct CDR3 sequences, less than 45% being singletons. This TCR was recovered from a man younger than 30 in good health. Sequences were obtained from blood. The rearrangement joins TRBV11-2 to TRBJ2-1; TRBD2 agrees at 15 bases. The CDR3 sequence: CASSLEGLAGGNEQFF. The CDR3 region has the DNA TGTGCCAGCAGCTTGGAAGGACTAGCGGGGGGGAATGAGCAGTTCTTC.